Listed below are T cell receptor beta chains from one sample, sequenced in a study of blood T cell repertoires in COVID-19. Sequencing used immunoSEQ multiplex PCR; TCRdb keeps in-frame clones, though not all of them. Counted here are more than 200,000 clones, more than 85% occurring once; the ten biggest clones make up 0.72%. Sequenced input: peripheral blood. These receptors came from a middle-aged man with acute or convalescent COVID-19. Each CDR3 is given with its conserved first and last residue. The order of the fields is clone size, D gene, J gene, V gene, CDR3 protein, CDR3 DNA. A D gene is named only where the DNA matches it firmly. The size field is filled for only some rows; it gives once, few, many or a size class.

>.|.|TRBJ1-1|TRBV5-1
CASTIDSSMNTEAFF
TGCGCCAGCACCATAGACTCCAGCATGAACACTGAAGCTTTCTTT
>.|.|TRBJ1-5|TRBV4-1
CASSQDLIPRDYQPQHF
TGCGCCAGCAGCCAAGACTTAATTCCCAGGGACTATCAGCCCCAGCATTTT
>.|TRBD2|TRBJ2-5|TRBV7-9
CASSSGRALETQYF
TGTGCCAGCAGTAGCGGGAGGGCCCTGGAGACCCAGTACTTC
>.|.|TRBJ2-5|TRBV19
CATGRVQQETQYF
TGTGCCACCGGTCGGGTGCAGCAAGAGACCCAGTACTTC
>.|TRBD1|TRBJ2-2|TRBV10-3
CAINHRGDTGELFF
TGTGCCATCAACCACAGGGGAGACACCGGGGAGCTGTTTTTT
>.|TRBD1|TRBJ2-3|TRBV7-8
CASSLFAGQGANTQYF
TGTGCCAGCAGCTTATTCGCGGGACAGGGGGCGAATACGCAGTATTTT
>.|TRBD2|TRBJ2-3|TRBV4-1
CASSQGPGGSTDTQYF
TGCGCCAGCAGCCAAGGGCCCGGGGGGAGCACAGATACGCAGTATTTT
>.|TRBD1|TRBJ1-3|TRBV11-3
CASSRGTVERNTIYF
TGTGCCAGCAGCCGCGGGACAGTCGAACGGAACACCATATATTTT
>.|.|TRBJ1-2|TRBV29-1
CSAGAGDYGYTF
TGCAGCGCTGGGGCGGGGGACTATGGCTACACCTTC
>.|TRBD1|TRBJ2-2|TRBV11-2
CASSPQGATGELFF
TGTGCCAGCAGCCCACAGGGGGCCACCGGGGAGCTGTTTTTT
>.|TRBD2|TRBJ2-1|TRBV2
CASSLAGGYNEQFF
TGTGCCAGCAGTCTAGCGGGAGGTTACAATGAGCAGTTCTTC
>few|TRBD1|TRBJ1-2|TRBV5-4
CASSSGTGVYGYTF
TGTGCCAGCAGCTCCGGGACAGGGGTCTATGGCTACACCTTC
>.|TRBD1|TRBJ1-1|TRBV6-5
CASSLQGWNTEAFF
TGTGCCAGCAGTCTACAGGGGTGGAACACTGAAGCTTTCTTT
>.|.|TRBJ1-5|TRBV28
CASSLWGSDSGNQPQHF
TGTGCCAGCAGTTTATGGGGTAGTGACAGTGGAAATCAGCCCCAGCATTTT
>.|TRBD1|TRBJ1-1|TRBV30
CAWSLLQGQGEAFF
TGTGCCTGGAGCTTACTACAAGGACAGGGAGAAGCTTTCTTT
>.|.|TRBJ2-5|TRBV27
CASSLWTGEETQYF
TGTGCCAGCAGTTTATGGACGGGGGAAGAGACCCAGTACTTC
>.|.|TRBJ2-7|TRBV19
CASSSPGAYEQYF
TGTGCCAGTAGTAGTCCGGGTGCCTACGAGCAGTACTTC
>.|.|TRBJ1-5|TRBV2
CASAGLWRDQPQHF
TGTGCCAGCGCGGGACTTTGGCGAGATCAGCCCCAGCATTTT
>.|.|TRBJ2-5|TRBV5-1
CASSLDYQETQYF
TGCGCCAGCAGCTTGGACTACCAAGAGACCCAGTACTTC
>.|TRBD1|TRBJ1-6|TRBV2
CASSFDRGTYNSPLHF
TGTGCCAGCAGTTTTGACAGGGGAACCTATAATTCACCCCTCCACTTT